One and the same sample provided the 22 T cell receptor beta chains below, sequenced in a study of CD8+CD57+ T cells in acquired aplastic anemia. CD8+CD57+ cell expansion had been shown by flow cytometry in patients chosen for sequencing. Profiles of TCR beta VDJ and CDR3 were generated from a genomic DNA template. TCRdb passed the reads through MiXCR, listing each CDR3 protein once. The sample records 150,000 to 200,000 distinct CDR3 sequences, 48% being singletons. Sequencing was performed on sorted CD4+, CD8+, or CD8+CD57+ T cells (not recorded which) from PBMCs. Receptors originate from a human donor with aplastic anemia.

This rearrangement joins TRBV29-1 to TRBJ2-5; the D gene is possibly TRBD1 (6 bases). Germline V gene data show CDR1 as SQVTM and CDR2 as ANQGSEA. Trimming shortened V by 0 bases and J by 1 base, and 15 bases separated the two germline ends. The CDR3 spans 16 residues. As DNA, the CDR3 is TGCAGCGTTGAAGACCCGGGACATAAATTCCAAGAGACCCAGTACTTC. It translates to CSVEDPGHKFQETQYF.

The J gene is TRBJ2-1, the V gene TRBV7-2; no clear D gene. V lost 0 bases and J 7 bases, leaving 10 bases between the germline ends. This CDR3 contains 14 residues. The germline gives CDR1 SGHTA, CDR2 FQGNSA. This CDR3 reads CASSLAQVGNEQFF. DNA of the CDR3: TGTGCCAGCAGCTTAGCGCAGGTAGGGAATGAGCAGTTCTTC.

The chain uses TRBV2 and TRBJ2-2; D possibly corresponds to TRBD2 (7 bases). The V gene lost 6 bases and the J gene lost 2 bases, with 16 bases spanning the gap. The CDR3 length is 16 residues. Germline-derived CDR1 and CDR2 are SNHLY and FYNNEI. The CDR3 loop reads CASSQTGRANTGELFF. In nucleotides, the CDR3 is TGTGCCAGCAGCCAAACAGGGAGGGCTAACACCGGGGAGCTGTTTTTT.

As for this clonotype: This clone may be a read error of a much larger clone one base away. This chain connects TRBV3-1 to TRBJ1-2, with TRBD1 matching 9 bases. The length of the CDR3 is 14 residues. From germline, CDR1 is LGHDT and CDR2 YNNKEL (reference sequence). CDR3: CASSRGQGNYGYIF. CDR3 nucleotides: TGTGCCAGCAGCCGGGGACAGGGCAACTATGGCTACATCTTC.

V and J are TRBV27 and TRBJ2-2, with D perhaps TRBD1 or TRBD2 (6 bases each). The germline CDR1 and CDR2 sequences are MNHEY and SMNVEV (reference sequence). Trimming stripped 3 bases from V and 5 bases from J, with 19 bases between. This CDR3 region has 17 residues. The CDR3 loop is CASSFGPGRGGTGELFF. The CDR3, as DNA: TGTGCCAGCAGTTTCGGACCTGGCCGAGGGGGGACCGGGGAGCTGTTTTTT.

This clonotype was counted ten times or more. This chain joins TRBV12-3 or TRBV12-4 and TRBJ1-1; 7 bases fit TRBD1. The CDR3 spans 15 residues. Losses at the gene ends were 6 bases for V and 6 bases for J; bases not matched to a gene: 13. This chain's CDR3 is CASSPYGRGGAEAFF. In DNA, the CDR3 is TGTGCCAGCAGCCCCTATGGCAGGGGGGGAGCTGAAGCTTTCTTT.

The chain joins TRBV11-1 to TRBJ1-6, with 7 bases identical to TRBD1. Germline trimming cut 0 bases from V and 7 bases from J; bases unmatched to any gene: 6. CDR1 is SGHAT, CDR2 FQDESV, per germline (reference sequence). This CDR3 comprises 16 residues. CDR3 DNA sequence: TGTGCCAGCAGCTTAGCCGCGGGACAGCCCAATTCACCCCTCCACTTT. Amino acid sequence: CASSLAAGQPNSPLHF.

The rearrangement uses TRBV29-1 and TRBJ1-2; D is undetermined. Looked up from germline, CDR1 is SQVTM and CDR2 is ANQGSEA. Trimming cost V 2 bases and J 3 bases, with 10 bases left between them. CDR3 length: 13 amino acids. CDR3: CSVEHLADYGYTF. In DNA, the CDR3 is TGCAGCGTTGAACATCTGGCGGACTATGGCTACACCTTC. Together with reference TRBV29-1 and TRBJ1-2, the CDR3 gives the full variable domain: SAVISQKPSRDICQRGTSLTIQCQVDSQVTMMFWYRQQPGQSLTLIATANQGSEATYESGFVIDKFPISRPNLTFSTLTVSNMSPEDSSIYLCSVEHLADYGYTFGSGTRLTVV.

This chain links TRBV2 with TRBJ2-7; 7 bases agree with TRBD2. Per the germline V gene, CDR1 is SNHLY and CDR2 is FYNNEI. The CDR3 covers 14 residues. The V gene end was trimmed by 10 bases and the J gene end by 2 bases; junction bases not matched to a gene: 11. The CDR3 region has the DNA TGTGCCATCGGCCGGGGCGGGAGCCCCTACGAGCAGTACTTC. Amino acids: CAIGRGGSPYEQYF.

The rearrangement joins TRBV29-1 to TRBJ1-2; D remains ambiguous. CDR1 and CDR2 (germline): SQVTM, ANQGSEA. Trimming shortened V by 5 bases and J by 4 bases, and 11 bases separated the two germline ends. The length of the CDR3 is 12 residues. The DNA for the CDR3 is TGCAGCGTTAATCCCCGCCTCTATGGCTACACCTTC. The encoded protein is CSVNPRLYGYTF.

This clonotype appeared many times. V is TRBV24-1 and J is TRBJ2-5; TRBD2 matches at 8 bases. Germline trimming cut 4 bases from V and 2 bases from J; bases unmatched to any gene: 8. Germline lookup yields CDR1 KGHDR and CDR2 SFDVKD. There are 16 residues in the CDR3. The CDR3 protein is CATSEGLAHRQETQYF. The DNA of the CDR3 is TGTGCCACCAGTGAAGGACTAGCTCATAGGCAAGAGACCCAGTACTTC.

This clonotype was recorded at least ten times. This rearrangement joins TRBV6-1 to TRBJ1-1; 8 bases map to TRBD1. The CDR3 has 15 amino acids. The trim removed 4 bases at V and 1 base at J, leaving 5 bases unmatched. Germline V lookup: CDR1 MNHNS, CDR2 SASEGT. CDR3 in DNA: TGTGCCAGCAGTGGACAGGGGTCGGGGAACACTGAAGCTTTCTTT. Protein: CASSGQGSGNTEAFF.

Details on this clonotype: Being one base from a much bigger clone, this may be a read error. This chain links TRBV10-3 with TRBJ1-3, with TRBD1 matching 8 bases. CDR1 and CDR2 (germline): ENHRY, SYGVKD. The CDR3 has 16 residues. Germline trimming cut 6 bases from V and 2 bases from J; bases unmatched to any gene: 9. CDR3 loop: CAIRPSGGGPGNTIYF. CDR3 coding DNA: TGTGCCATCAGGCCATCAGGGGGCGGCCCTGGAAACACCATATATTTT.

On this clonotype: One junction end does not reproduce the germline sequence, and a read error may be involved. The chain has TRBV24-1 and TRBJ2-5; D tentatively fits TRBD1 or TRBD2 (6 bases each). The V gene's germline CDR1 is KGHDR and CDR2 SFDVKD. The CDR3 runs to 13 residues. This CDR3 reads CATSEGGVETQYF. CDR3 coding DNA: TGTGCCACTAGTGAGGGGGGCGTCGAGACCCAGTACTTC.

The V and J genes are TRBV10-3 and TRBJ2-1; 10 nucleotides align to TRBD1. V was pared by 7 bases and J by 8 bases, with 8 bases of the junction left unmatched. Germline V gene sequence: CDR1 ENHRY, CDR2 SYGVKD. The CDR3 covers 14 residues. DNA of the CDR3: TGTGCCATCAAACCGGGACAGGGGACCGATGAGCAGTTCTTC. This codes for CAIKPGQGTDEQFF.

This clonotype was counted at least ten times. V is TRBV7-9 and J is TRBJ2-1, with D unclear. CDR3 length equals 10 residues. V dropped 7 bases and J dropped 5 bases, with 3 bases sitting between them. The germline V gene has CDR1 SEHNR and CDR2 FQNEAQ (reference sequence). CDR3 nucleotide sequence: TGTGCCAGCAATAACAATGAGCAGTTCTTC. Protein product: CASNNNEQFF. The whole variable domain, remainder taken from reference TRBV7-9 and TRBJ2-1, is DTGVSQNPRHKITKRGQNVTFRCDPISEHNRLYWYRQTLGQGPEFLTYFQNEAQLEKSRLLSDRFSAERPKGSFSTLEIQRTEQGDSAMYLCASNNNEQFFGPGTRLTVL.

This chain's CDR3 is CASSEQAYEQYF. CDR3 DNA: TGTGCCAGCAGTGAACAGGCCTACGAGCAGTACTTC. V is TRBV2 and J is TRBJ2-7; unclear D gene. Germline V gene lookup returns CDR1 SNHLY and CDR2 FYNNEI. The CDR3 has 12 amino acids. V dropped 2 bases and J dropped 2 bases, with 4 bases sitting between them. The entire variable domain, with the rest obtained from reference TRBV2 and TRBJ2-7, is as follows: EPEVTQTPSHQVTQMGQEVILRCVPISNHLYFYWYRQILGQKVEFLVSFYNNEISEKSEIFDDQFSVERPDGSNFTLKIRSTKLEDSAMYFCASSEQAYEQYFGPGTRLTVT.

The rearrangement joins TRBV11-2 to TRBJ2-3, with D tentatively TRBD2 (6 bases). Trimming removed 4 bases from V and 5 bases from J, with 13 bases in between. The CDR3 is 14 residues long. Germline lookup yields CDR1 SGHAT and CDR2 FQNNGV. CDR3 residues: CASSYFQGGDTQYF. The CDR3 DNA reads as TGTGCCAGCAGCTACTTTCAGGGAGGAGATACGCAGTATTTT.

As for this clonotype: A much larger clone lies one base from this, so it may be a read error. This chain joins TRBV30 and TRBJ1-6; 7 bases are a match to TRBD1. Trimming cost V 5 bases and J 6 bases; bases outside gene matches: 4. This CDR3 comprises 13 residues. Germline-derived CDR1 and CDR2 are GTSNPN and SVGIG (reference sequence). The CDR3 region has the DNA TGTGCCTGGGGAGGACAGGTTAATTCACCCCTCCACTTT. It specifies CAWGGQVNSPLHF.

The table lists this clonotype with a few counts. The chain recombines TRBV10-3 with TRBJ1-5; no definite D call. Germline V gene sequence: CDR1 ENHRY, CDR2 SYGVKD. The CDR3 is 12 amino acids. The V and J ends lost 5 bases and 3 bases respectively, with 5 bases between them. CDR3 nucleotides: TGTGCCATCAGTCCAGTCAATCAGCCCCAGCATTTT. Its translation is CAISPVNQPQHF.

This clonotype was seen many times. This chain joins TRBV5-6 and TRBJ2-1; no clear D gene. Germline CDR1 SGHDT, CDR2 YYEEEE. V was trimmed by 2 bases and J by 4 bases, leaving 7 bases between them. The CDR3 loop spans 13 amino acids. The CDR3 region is CASSFPTYNEQFF. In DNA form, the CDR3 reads TGTGCCAGCAGCTTCCCGACTTACAATGAGCAGTTCTTC.

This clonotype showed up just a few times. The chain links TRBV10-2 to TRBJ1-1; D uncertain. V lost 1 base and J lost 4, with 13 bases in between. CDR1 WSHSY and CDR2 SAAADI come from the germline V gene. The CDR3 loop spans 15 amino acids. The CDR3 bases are TGCGCCAGCAGTGAGTTCGGGAGCCCGGGCACTGAAGCTTTCTTT. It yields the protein CASSEFGSPGTEAFF.